Following are 18 T cell receptor beta chains from one sample sequenced in a study of T cells after posttransplantation cyclophosphamide. Using immunoSEQ multiplex PCR, the repertoire was profiled, and TCRdb retains in-frame clones only, with some absent. This table holds 6,000 to 7,000 clones, roughly nine tenths found once. Treatment was busulfan-fludarabine conditioning, a marrow graft, and cyclophosphamide on days +3 and +4. The material was PBMCs, obtained roughly 190 weeks after allogeneic stem cell transplant with posttransplant cyclophosphamide. These receptors came from a female patient aged 50 to 65 who received an allogeneic stem cell transplant from a related donor, was CMV-positive, and had no GVHD. Some T cells may trace back to the graft donor.

Concerning this clone: At one of its ends the junction is not consistent with the germline gene, which may arise from a read error. V usage is TRBV19 and J usage is TRBJ2-2, with a tentative D call TRBD2 (5 bases). The CDR3 spans 14 residues. Germline V gives CDR1 LNHDA, CDR2 SQIVND (reference sequence). CDR3 in amino acids: CAGSWGANTGELFF. CDR3 DNA: TGTGCCGGTAGTTGGGGAGCGAACACCGGGGAGCTGTTTTTT.

The rearrangement links TRBV5-1 to TRBJ2-5; tentatively, D is TRBD1 (6 bases). This CDR3 has 13 residues. Trimming removed 2 bases at V and 2 bases at J, with 7 bases between. Looked up from germline, CDR1 is SGHRS and CDR2 is YFSETQ. CDR3 in amino acids: CASSFGQQETQYF. The CDR3 DNA reads as TGCGCCAGCAGCTTCGGACAGCAAGAGACCCAGTACTTC. Drawing the rest from reference TRBV5-1 and TRBJ2-5, the complete variable domain is KAGVTQTPRYLIKTRGQQVTLSCSPISGHRSVSWYQQTPGQGLQFLFEYFSETQRNKGNFPGRFSGRQFSNSRSEMNVSTLELGDSALYLCASSFGQQETQYFGPGTRLLVL.

This clone was counted a single time. The rearrangement joins TRBV11-2 to TRBJ2-1; 7 bases are a match to TRBD2. Germline V CDR1 and CDR2: SGHAT, FQNNGV. This CDR3 region has 17 residues. Losses at the gene ends were 0 bases for V and 1 base for J; bases not matched to a gene: 6. The CDR3 sequence: CASSLDLGRESYNEQFF. The CDR3 DNA follows: TGTGCCAGCAGCTTAGATCTGGGGCGGGAGTCCTACAATGAGCAGTTCTTC.

V is TRBV29-1 and J is TRBJ2-1, with D unclear. V was pared by 6 bases and J by 4 bases, with 19 bases between. Germline V gene lookup returns CDR1 SQVTM and CDR2 ANQGSEA. This CDR3 spans 15 amino acids. The CDR3 spells CSVTFFGSSYNEQFF. The DNA of the CDR3 is TGCAGCGTGACTTTTTTTGGAAGCTCATACAATGAGCAGTTCTTC.

The rearrangement joins TRBV7-2 to TRBJ2-4; TRBD1 agrees at 9 bases. The germline V gene encodes CDR1 SGHTA and CDR2 FQGNSA. Trimming at V came to 5 bases and at J to 3 bases, leaving 14 bases not matched to a gene. The CDR3 contains 18 residues. Here the CDR3 reads CASSTTHWTGESKNIQYF. The DNA of the CDR3 is TGTGCCAGCAGCACAACTCATTGGACAGGGGAAAGCAAAAACATTCAGTACTTC.

This chain links TRBV28 with TRBJ1-5; D is unresolved. The CDR3 runs 12 residues. Germline V gives CDR1 MDHEN, CDR2 SYDVKM. Trimming pared 11 bases from V and 0 bases from J, leaving 8 bases between. Here the CDR3 DNA reads TGTGCCGCCCGGGGTAGCAATCAGCCCCAGCATTTT. Translated: CAARGSNQPQHF.

This clone is labeled as large. The genes are TRBV10-1 and TRBJ2-6; no clear D. Germline CDR1 is WNHNN and CDR2 is SYGVQD (reference sequence). This CDR3 region has 15 residues. Trimming left V 3 bases short and J 1 base short, with 7 bases between. The CDR3 reads CASSDTRSGANVLTF. CDR3 bases: TGCGCCAGCAGTGATACAAGATCTGGGGCCAACGTCCTGACTTTC.

The V call is TRBV5-1, the J call TRBJ2-1, with 7 bases aligning to TRBD2. V shed 4 bases and J 9 bases; nucleotides not matched to a gene: 19. Germline V gives CDR1 SGHRS, CDR2 YFSETQ. The CDR3 extends over 17 amino acids. The DNA of the CDR3 is TGCGCCAGCAGCGCAGAAGTTTGCGGCGGGAGATTGTGTGAGCAGTTCTTC. Its translation is CASSAEVCGGRLCEQFF.

Only a few counts were recorded for this clone. V and J are TRBV4-2 and TRBJ1-5, with a tentative D call TRBD1 (6 bases). The CDR3 consists of 15 residues. V dropped 0 bases and J dropped 5 bases, with 11 bases sitting between them. Germline V gene data show CDR1 as LGHNA and CDR2 as YNFKEQ. The CDR3 DNA reads TGTGCCAGCAGCCAAGATCCCAGGGGCGATCAGCCCCAGCATTTT. Residues: CASSQDPRGDQPQHF.

The chain employs TRBV18 and TRBJ2-1, with TRBD2 matching 7 bases. The V gene's germline CDR1 is KGHSH and CDR2 LQKENI. The CDR3 runs 14 residues. The trim removed 4 bases at V and 5 bases at J, leaving 5 bases unmatched. The CDR3 nucleotides read TGTGCCAGCTCACAAACTAGCGTAAACAATGAGCAGTTCTTC. Its translation is CASSQTSVNNEQFF.

This clone came up once. The chain carries TRBV11-1 and TRBJ2-2; D is undetermined. The V and J ends lost 5 bases and 3 bases respectively, with 10 bases between them. Per germline, CDR1 SGHAT and CDR2 FQDESV (reference sequence). The CDR3 contains 14 residues. CDR3 loop: CASSPQSDTGELFF. Written as DNA, the CDR3 is TGTGCCAGCAGCCCGCAGAGCGACACCGGGGAGCTGTTTTTT.

This clone is a singleton in its sample. This chain joins TRBV7-9 and TRBJ2-5; TRBD2 agrees at 9 bases. Germline-derived CDR1 and CDR2 are SEHNR and FQNEAQ (reference sequence). V lost 1 base, J lost 4 bases, and 4 bases stayed unmatched. The CDR3 is made up of 15 amino acids. CDR3 nucleotides: TGTGCCAGCAGCTTAGATCTAGCGGGAACAGAGACCCAGTACTTC. Protein sequence: CASSLDLAGTETQYF.

Written as DNA, the CDR3 is TGCGCCAGCAGCGCGGGACTCGGTAACTACGAGCAGTACTTC. Its protein is CASSAGLGNYEQYF. The chain links TRBV4-3 to TRBJ2-7; D is perhaps TRBD2 (6 bases). This CDR3 spans 14 amino acids. With 5 bases removed from V and 3 bases from J, the gap between germline ends came to 14 bases. CDR1 and CDR2 from the germline V gene are LGHNA and YSLEER.

V gene TRBV28 combines with J gene TRBJ1-5; possible D gene TRBD1, 6 bases. The germline V gene encodes CDR1 MDHEN and CDR2 SYDVKM. Trimming removed 1 base at V and 6 bases at J, with 16 bases between. This CDR3 is 16 amino acids long. CDR3 nucleotide sequence: TGTGCCAGCAGTTTATTGATGGACAGTCCAAGTCAGCCCCAGCATTTT. Translating it yields CASSLLMDSPSQPQHF.

This clone turned up a few times. V is TRBV19 and J is TRBJ1-2, with unresolved D. The CDR3 sequence is 12 residues long. The germline CDR1 and CDR2 sequences are LNHDA and SQIVND (reference sequence). V gave up 6 bases and J gave up 4 bases, with 9 bases separating them. The CDR3 nucleotides are TGTGCCAGTAGGACCTCAGGCTATGGCTACACCTTC. Its protein product is CASRTSGYGYTF.

The gene calls are TRBV4-3 and TRBJ2-7, with D possibly matching TRBD2 (6 bases). This CDR3 comprises 15 residues. V dropped 2 bases and J dropped 3 bases, with 14 bases sitting between them. Germline V gene lookup returns CDR1 LGHNA and CDR2 YSLEER. The CDR3 nucleotides are TGCGCCAGCAGCCAATTCCCGGGGGTCAACTACGAGCAGTACTTC. Translation: CASSQFPGVNYEQYF.

This clone was observed a handful of times. J is TRBJ1-3 and V is TRBV18, with 11 bases lining up with TRBD1. CDR3 size: 16 residues. The trim removed 3 bases at V and 4 bases at J, leaving 5 bases unmatched. Germline CDR1 reads KGHSH; CDR2 reads LQKENI. CDR3 bases: TGTGCCAGCTCACCCAGGACAGGGGGCAAAGGAAACACCATATATTTT. Protein product: CASSPRTGGKGNTIYF.

The J gene is TRBJ2-3, the V gene TRBV6-5; 8 nucleotides line up with TRBD2. The CDR3 consists of 16 residues. CDR1 and CDR2 (germline): MNHEY, SVGAGI. J was trimmed by 2 bases and V by 0 bases; bases with no gene match: 4. The CDR3 sequence is CASSYSAGADTDTQYF. The DNA of the CDR3 is TGTGCCAGCAGTTACTCAGCGGGAGCAGACACAGATACGCAGTATTTT.